The 24 T cell receptor beta chains in this list originate from one sample, sequenced in a study of cytomegalovirus exposure and HLA in healthy donors. This PCR relied on a set of 60 Vbeta primers and 13 Jbeta primers. Clones were sequenced by immunoSEQ multiplex PCR, and TCRdb holds only the in-frame ones, with some missing. Found here are approximately 160,000 clones, 75% to 80% of them singletons; the top ten hold 2.6%. Sequencing was performed on PBMCs. The origin of the receptors is a woman aged 40 to 50 in good health and CMV-seropositive.

The chain is built from TRBV27 and TRBJ1-1, with 8 bases lining up with TRBD1. The CDR3 contains 13 residues. V lost 0 bases, J lost 7 bases, and 1 base stayed unmatched. CDR1 MNHEY and CDR2 SMNVEV come from the germline V gene (reference sequence). Here the CDR3 DNA reads TGTGCCAGCAGTTTATCGGGGACAGGTGAAGCTTTCTTT. This translates into CASSLSGTGEAFF.

The gene calls are TRBV19 and TRBJ2-3, with TRBD1 as a possible D gene (5 bases). The germline V gene encodes CDR1 LNHDA and CDR2 SQIVND (reference sequence). The length of the CDR3 is 12 residues. V was pared by 2 bases and J by 7 bases, with 7 bases between. CDR3 DNA: TGTGCCAGTAGTATAAAGGGGAATACGCAGTATTTT. Its protein product is CASSIKGNTQYF.

The chain carries TRBV11-2 and TRBJ2-3; a possible D gene is TRBD2 (6 bases). Trimming removed 1 base at V and 1 base at J, with 6 bases between. Germline-derived CDR1 and CDR2 are SGHAT and FQNNGV. CDR3 length: 14 residues. DNA for the CDR3: TGTGCCAGCAGCTTAGGGGGGGGCACAGATACGCAGTATTTT. As protein: CASSLGGGTDTQYF. Complete variable domain (other parts from reference TRBV11-2 and TRBJ2-3): EAGVAQSPRYKIIEKRQSVAFWCNPISGHATLYWYQQILGQGPKLLIQFQNNGVVDDSQLPKDRFSAERLKGVDSTLKIQPAKLEDSAVYLCASSLGGGTDTQYFGPGTRLTVL.

The genes are TRBV25-1 and TRBJ2-1; 8 nucleotides match TRBD2. This CDR3 spans 15 amino acids. CDR1 MGHDK and CDR2 SYGVNS come from the germline V gene. Trimming took 3 bases from V and 8 from J; bases not matched to a gene: 9. This CDR3 reads CASSEEAGAVDEQFF. The CDR3 coding sequence is TGTGCCAGCAGTGAGGAAGCGGGAGCGGTCGATGAGCAGTTCTTC.

The chain is built from TRBV4-1 and TRBJ2-6, with a possible D match to TRBD1 (5 bases). V lost 4 bases to trimming and J lost 2 bases, with 9 bases between them. The germline CDR1 and CDR2 sequences are MGHRA and YSYEKL. The length of the CDR3 is 15 residues. CDR3 nucleotide sequence: TGCGCCAGCAGCCTGACAGCTCCTGGGGCCAACGTCCTGACTTTC. Residues: CASSLTAPGANVLTF.

This clone has a single count. Here the CDR3 reads CASSSRREQYF. The CDR3 DNA sequence: TGTGCCAGCAGCTCCAGGAGGGAGCAGTACTTC. The V call is TRBV5-6, the J call TRBJ2-7; D might be TRBD2 (5 bases). The CDR3 has 11 amino acids. The germline V gene encodes CDR1 SGHDT and CDR2 YYEEEE. Trimming removed 3 bases at V and 7 bases at J, with 8 bases between. Supplemented by reference TRBV5-6 and TRBJ2-7, the full variable domain reads DAGVTQSPTHLIKTRGQQVTLRCSPKSGHDTVSWYQQALGQGPQFIFQYYEEEERQRGNFPDRFSGHQFPNYSSELNVNALLLGDSALYLCASSSRREQYFGPGTRLTVT.

V usage is TRBV11-2 and J usage is TRBJ1-1, with TRBD1 matching over 7 bases. The CDR3 runs 15 residues. V dropped 7 bases and J dropped 7; count of bases not matched to a gene: 15. Germline V gene lookup returns CDR1 SGHAT and CDR2 FQNNGV. The CDR3 DNA reads TGTGCCAGCAATCCCCCGGGACAGACCCGATTTGAAGCTTTCTTT. Its protein is CASNPPGQTRFEAFF.

The chain links TRBV19 to TRBJ1-2; 7 bases fit TRBD1. Germline V gene sequence: CDR1 LNHDA, CDR2 SQIVND (reference sequence). Trimming cost V 3 bases and J 4 bases; bases outside gene matches: 8. This CDR3 is 15 amino acids long. The CDR3 is CASSMGGQLGYGYTF. The CDR3 DNA reads as TGTGCCAGTAGTATGGGGGGACAGCTGGGCTATGGCTACACCTTC.

There are a few counts of this clone. This chain joins TRBV12-2 and TRBJ1-4; the DNA was not used to check the table's D call, TRBD1. TRBV12-2 corresponds to a pseudogene. The CDR3 consists of 17 residues. CDR3: CASRHGQGFATNEKLFF. CDR3 DNA sequence: TGTGCAAGTCGCCATGGACAGGGGTTTGCAACTAATGAAAAACTGTTTTTT.

The V and J genes are TRBV7-2 and TRBJ2-5, with a weak D call TRBD2 (5 bases). From germline, CDR1 is SGHTA and CDR2 FQGNSA. CDR3 length: 14 amino acids. Trimming took 2 bases from V and 2 from J, leaving 9 bases between them. In DNA form, the CDR3 reads TGTGCCAGCAGCTTATACGGGGAACAAGAGACCCAGTACTTC. It encodes CASSLYGEQETQYF.

This clone appeared a few times. V is TRBV4-2 and J is TRBJ2-3; 8 bases are shared with TRBD2. CDR3 size: 15 residues. The V gene end was trimmed by 2 bases and the J gene end by 4 bases; junction bases not matched to a gene: 5. Germline V gene data show CDR1 as LGHNA and CDR2 as YNFKEQ. CDR3 sequence reads: CASSQQAGAADTQYF. Written as DNA, the CDR3 is TGTGCCAGCAGCCAACAAGCGGGAGCCGCAGATACGCAGTATTTT.

The chain joins TRBV7-8 to TRBJ2-7; 11 bases fit TRBD2. V shed 6 bases, J shed 2 bases, and the junction held 9 bases outside the gene matches. The CDR3 is made up of 16 amino acids. Looked up from germline, CDR1 is SGHVS and CDR2 is FQNEAQ. CDR3 in amino acids: CASRPLGLAGTYEQYF. CDR3 nucleotide sequence: TGTGCCAGCAGACCACTCGGACTAGCGGGCACCTACGAGCAGTACTTC.

This clone was found a few times. This chain uses TRBV7-9 with TRBJ2-3; 10 positions agree with TRBD2. The germline V gene encodes CDR1 SEHNR and CDR2 FQNEAQ (reference sequence). The ends lost 3 bases at V and 4 bases at J; junction bases unmatched: 4. The CDR3 extends over 15 amino acids. As DNA, the CDR3 is TGTGCCAGCAGCTTTACCGGGACTAGCGCAGATACGCAGTATTTT. As protein: CASSFTGTSADTQYF.

This clone was found once. The gene calls are TRBV10-1 and TRBJ2-5, with 8 bases identical to TRBD2. The better agreement between TRBJ2-7 and the DNA end casts doubt on the J call. CDR1 and CDR2 from the germline V gene are WNHNN and SYGVQD (reference sequence). The CDR3 runs to 16 residues. As DNA, the CDR3 is TGCGCCAGCAGTGAGTCGGCGTTAGCGGGGCGCTACGAGCAGTACTTC. This gives the protein CASSESALAGRYEQYF.

The chain has TRBV5-1 and TRBJ2-1, with 11 bases identical to TRBD2. Germline CDR1 and CDR2: SGHRS and YFSETQ. CDR3 length: 15 residues. The J segment lost 7 bases and the V segment lost 4 bases, leaving 7 bases of the junction unmatched. DNA for the CDR3: TGCGCCAGCAGCCTTAGGGGGACTAGCGGTAATGAGCAGTTCTTC. It encodes CASSLRGTSGNEQFF. Combining the CDR3 with reference TRBV5-1 and TRBJ2-1 gives the whole variable domain KAGVTQTPRYLIKTRGQQVTLSCSPISGHRSVSWYQQTPGQGLQFLFEYFSETQRNKGNFPGRFSGRQFSNSRSEMNVSTLELGDSALYLCASSLRGTSGNEQFFGPGTRLTVL.

This sequence joins TRBV21-1 and TRBJ2-1; the table's TRBD1 call for D was not verified on the DNA. TRBV21-1 is a listed pseudogene. The CDR3 length is 17 residues. CDR3 in DNA: TGTGCCAGCAGCAAAATTCCGGGACAGGGGACCTACAATGAGCAGTTCTTC. This gives the protein CASSKIPGQGTYNEQFF.

The table lists this clone with a few counts. This chain joins TRBV6-5 and TRBJ2-5; 8 bases agree with TRBD1. CDR1 is MNHEY, CDR2 SVGAGI, per germline. The CDR3 is 15 amino acids. With 6 bases clipped from V and 2 bases from J, the junction kept 8 bases outside the gene matches. The CDR3 loop reads CASRQLGTGQETQYF. The CDR3, as DNA: TGTGCCAGCAGACAATTAGGGACAGGTCAAGAGACCCAGTACTTC.

The table lists this clone with a count of one. Other DNA sequences in the sample encode the same CDR3. The V gene is TRBV29-1, the J gene TRBJ2-5, with D unresolved. Germline-derived CDR1 and CDR2 are SQVTM and ANQGSEA. There are 12 residues in the CDR3. V lost 4 bases to trimming and J lost 0 bases, with 6 bases between them. The CDR3 coding sequence is TGCAGCGTTGGAACTAACCAAGAGACCCAGTACTTC. It specifies CSVGTNQETQYF.

The table lists this clone with a count of one. The J gene is TRBJ1-4, the V gene TRBV6-5, with 7 bases aligning to TRBD1. The J segment lost 6 bases and the V segment lost 0 bases, leaving 7 bases of the junction unmatched. Germline CDR1 reads MNHEY; CDR2 reads SVGAGI. The CDR3 loop spans 16 amino acids. The chain's CDR3 is CASSYSIHRGYEKLFF. CDR3 sequence (DNA): TGTGCCAGCAGTTACTCGATCCACAGGGGTTATGAAAAACTGTTTTTT.

This chain uses TRBV29-1 with TRBJ2-1; tentatively, D is TRBD2 (6 bases). With 6 bases removed from V and 2 bases from J, the gap between germline ends came to 14 bases. From germline, CDR1 is SQVTM and CDR2 ANQGSEA. The CDR3 sequence is 14 residues long. The CDR3 nucleotides read TGCAGCGTCTCAGAGGGAGGAGCCTACAATGAGCAGTTCTTC. Protein product: CSVSEGGAYNEQFF.

The genes are TRBV5-1 and TRBJ1-1, with 10 bases that match TRBD1. V trimming: 3 bases; J trimming: 4 bases; junction bases outside the gene matches: 3. Germline V gene lookup returns CDR1 SGHRS and CDR2 YFSETQ. There are 14 residues in the CDR3. This CDR3 reads CASSWTGGGTEAFF. The CDR3 DNA sequence: TGCGCCAGCAGCTGGACAGGGGGTGGCACTGAAGCTTTCTTT.

The genes are TRBV5-6 and TRBJ1-5, with TRBD1 as a possible D gene (6 bases). The CDR3 runs to 15 residues. Germline CDR1 reads SGHDT; CDR2 reads YYEEEE. Trimming removed 4 bases at V and 1 base at J, with 12 bases between. CDR3 region: CASSLRTASNQPQHF. CDR3 nucleotide sequence: TGTGCCAGCAGCCTGAGGACAGCCAGCAATCAGCCCCAGCATTTT.

This clone was observed at least ten times. The V call is TRBV6-1, the J call TRBJ2-1; 9 nucleotides line up with TRBD2. Germline assignment: CDR1 MNHNS and CDR2 SASEGT. V lost 2 bases, J lost 12 bases, and 14 bases stayed unmatched. CDR3 size: 16 residues. CDR3 region: CASSESGGAGGFAQFF. DNA of the CDR3: TGTGCCAGCAGTGAATCTGGCGGGGCGGGGGGGTTCGCGCAGTTCTTC.

The gene calls are TRBV6-5 and TRBJ2-1; 8 bases fit TRBD2. The CDR3 extends over 15 amino acids. In germline, CDR1 is MNHEY, CDR2 SVGAGI. V shed 6 bases and J 7 bases; nucleotides not matched to a gene: 11. DNA of the CDR3: TGTGCCAGCAGCCGTGAGGTAGCGGGAAAGAATGAGCAGTTCTTC. Translation: CASSREVAGKNEQFF.